The clone carrying this TCR beta chain has at least ten counts. Antigen specificity is unknown. The data originate from a study of metastatic and nonmetastatic thyroid tumors. Across the whole study: Patients with malignant and benign thyroid disease provided blood and tumor or nodule tissue, whose repertoires were compared. Whole-study findings and limits: Reportedly, malignant thyroid tumors had significantly higher TCR beta diversity than benign nodules, in blood and tumor.

Authors' analysis steps: The distant-metastasis classifier for papillary thyroid cancer was built from CDR3 differences across clinicopathological groups. With MiXCR, TCRdb reprocessed the PCR reads. What appears here as the V and J calls and clone size reflects TCRdb's work, not the paper's. This sample yields tens of thousands of clones, of which about 25% are seen a single time; around 3.6% belongs to the top ten. No treatment had been given to any patient before thyroid surgery. Between the trimmed V and J ends, which lost 3 bases and 1 base, there was a span of 9 bases. Looked up from germline, CDR1 is MNHEY and CDR2 is SVGEGT. The CDR3 has 15 residues.

The TCR originated in a male donor with papillary thyroid cancer or a benign thyroid nodule (not recorded which). Some clones in this sample may be carry-over from other donors' samples. V is TRBV6-2 or TRBV6-3 and J is TRBJ2-2, with no clear D. Source material: blood. The CDR3 is CASSYSGMNTGELFF. The CDR3 DNA is TGTGCCAGCAGTTATTCCGGTATGAACACCGGGGAGCTGTTTTTT.